The TCR beta chain described here comes from a study of OX40 agonist ivuxolimab in advanced cancers. For the study in its entirety: Ivuxolimab was a fully human IgG2 agonistic monoclonal antibody targeting the costimulatory receptor OX40 (CD134). Intravenous ivuxolimab was administered to patients every 2 weeks at six dose levels: 0.01, 0.1, 0.3, 1.5, 3 and 10 mg/kg. Of the roughly 50 dose-escalation patients, hepatocellular carcinoma was present in around 20, melanoma in approximately 15, renal cell carcinoma in 9 and head and neck cancer in 9. The dose-escalation cohort was about 83% male with a mean age of around 62 years, ranging from roughly 20 to 80. Patients were allowed to have had prior anti-PD-1, anti-PD-L1 or anti-CTLA-4 therapy, and approximately 39% of the dose-escalation patients had been treated with checkpoint inhibitors. Partial responses were achieved by three dose-escalation patients, of whom one had hepatocellular carcinoma and two had cutaneous melanoma. The purpose of peripheral TCRbeta sequencing was to test whether ivuxolimab changed TCR sequence diversity and led to clonal T-cell expansion. The paper describes the monotherapy dose-escalation part (N of about 47 patients) of the phase I trial of ivuxolimab.

Overall study outcomes, separate from this receptor: Low levels of normalized T-cell clonal expansion were also seen in some patients who did not respond. In the 0.1-3.0 mg/kg groups, partial responders had among the lowest normalized peripheral clonal expansion, particularly in CD8+ T cells. At doses of 0.1 to 3.0 mg/kg, clonal expansion of both CD4+ and CD8+ blood T cells was observed from baseline to week 6. After ivuxolimab, CD8+ T cells had more expanded clones than CD4+ T cells on average. The antigen specificity of the clonally expanded peripheral T cells was not determined.

The germline V gene gives CDR1 as MNHNS and CDR2 as SASEGT. From its cysteine to its phenylalanine, the CDR3 spans 18 amino acids. Here the CDR3 DNA is all that survives: 54 bases in frame from base 1. V has 0 bases trimmed and J has 2 bases trimmed; junction bases matching no gene number 10. Patients with a history of autoimmune disease or receiving systemic immunosuppression were excluded from the trial. In every dose cohort, peripheral blood was drawn for TCR sequencing at baseline, cycle 4 day 1, and cycle 7 day 1. The samples were drawn from a first-in-human, open-label, multicenter phase I dose-escalation trial of ivuxolimab. Adults with locally advanced or metastatic melanoma, renal cell carcinoma, hepatocellular carcinoma or head and neck squamous cell carcinoma were enrolled in the trial. Before TCR sequencing, CD4+ and CD8+ T cells were separately sorted from peripheral blood. Genomic DNA was isolated from the sorted cells so that the TCRbeta CDR3 region could be sequenced. The immunoSEQ Assay was used for sequencing of TCRbeta CDR3 regions. Drawn from immuneACCESS, this table holds only the in-frame rearrangements with V and J called that TCRdb kept. Clones are partly lost; checked studies trace under half to an unresolved V gene and leave the rest unexplained. The sample table records 55,000 to 75,000 clones; about 90% of these occur just once. The ten largest make up 3.5% to 4% of the sample.

Note on this clone: Its binding antigen is unknown. No base quality values were provided; no much bigger clone lies one nucleotide off.

This material consisted of CD4+ or CD8+ T cells sorted from blood, taken in a trial of the OX40 agonist ivuxolimab. The clonotype comes from an adult with an advanced solid tumor such as melanoma, head and neck, liver or kidney cancer. The chain is encoded by TRBV6-1 joined to TRBJ2-7; TRBD1 agrees with 10 junctional bases. The nucleotides are TGTGCCAGCAGTGAAGCGCTTCGTGCGGGGACAGGGGCCTACGAGCAGTACTTC. This gives the protein CASSEALRAGTGAYEQYF.